This TCR beta chain originates from a study of tumor-infiltrating lymphocytes in primary liver carcinoma. Study results and limitations: Tumors reached a significantly greater top-250-clone fraction than blood did (p = 0.039).

The authors took blood RNA from unsorted whole blood and also extracted germline DNA. Reverse transcription of roughly 480 ng total RNA with a constant-region primer produced TCR beta cDNA. Libraries for TCR beta were built through three nested multiplex PCR rounds, which together made up a slightly modified ARM-PCR procedure. TCRdb reanalysed the multiplex PCR reads using MiXCR and keeps one entry per CDR3 protein. The sample has 200,000 or so distinct CDR3 sequences; about 65% are singletons. At least ten counts were recorded for this clonotype. Its specificity is unknown. The origin of this receptor is a woman between 55 and 75 years old with primary liver carcinoma and hepatitis B virus infection. The sample consisted of peripheral blood.

In nucleotides, the CDR3 is TGTGCCAGCAGCTTTGGGGGAGGACCTTACAATGAGCAGTTCTTC. It translates to CASSFGGGPYNEQFF. The chain couples TRBV7-8 to TRBJ2-1; D possibly corresponds to TRBD2 (6 bases). The CDR3 spans 15 residues. Germline CDR1 reads SGHVS; CDR2 reads FQNEAQ. Between the trimmed V and J ends, which lost 3 bases and 4 bases, there was a span of 13 bases. Together with reference TRBV7-8 and TRBJ2-1, the CDR3 gives the full variable domain: GAGVSQSPRYKVAKRGQDVALRCDPISGHVSLFWYQQALGQGPEFLTYFQNEAQLDKSGLPSDRFFAERPEGSVSTLKIQRTQQEDSAVYLCASSFGGGPYNEQFFGPGTRLTVL.